The table lists the clone carrying this T cell receptor beta chain with many counts. What it binds is not known. Quantitative 5'-RACE with molecular barcodes produced the TCR beta libraries. TCRdb re-analysed the 5' RACE reads in MiXCR, keeping a single row per CDR3 protein. Of a few hundred thousand distinct CDR3 sequences listed, more than 5.5% were seen once; the top ten hold 11% to 15%. This entry belongs to a study of CD8 T cells in ankylosing spondylitis. Study observations and caveats: A number of the motif variants had already been described in reactive arthritis synovial fluid and blood. Researchers reportedly found disease-linked clones significantly enriched in matched ankylosing spondylitis synovial fluid. Disease-associated clonotypes exhibited CD8+ identity and were relatively infrequent in peripheral blood. Ankylosing spondylitis blood seemed to carry a telltale TCR beta motif made of under ten highly homologous variants.

The CDR3 is 13 residues long. Deletions cut 1 base from V and 3 bases from J, with 6 bases between. The chain recombines TRBV12-3 or TRBV12-4 with TRBJ1-1, with unresolved D. The TCR comes from a male donor with ankylosing spondylitis. Specimen: blood, either unsorted or a sorted T cell fraction (not recorded which). The DNA for the CDR3 is TGTGCCAGCAGTTTAGGTTTGCACACTGAAGCTTTCTTT. Its translation: CASSLGLHTEAFF.